This entry lists 17 T cell receptor beta chains sequenced from one sample in a study of molecular identifiers for immune sequencing clone quantification. TCRdb ran MiXCR on the PCR reads and lists one entry per CDR3 protein. This table holds about 500,000 distinct CDR3 sequences, approximately 25% found once. The specimen sequenced was naive CD8+ T cells from blood, with Jurkat cell RNA spiked in. The subset was: FACS-sorted CD8+CD4-CCR7+CD45RA+ naive T cells. The receptor set was obtained from a human donor in good health. Some libraries in this study had Jurkat cell RNA spiked in.

The V call is TRBV29-1, the J call TRBJ2-7; D is perhaps TRBD2 (6 bases). The CDR3 runs to 13 residues. Germline V gene lookup returns CDR1 SQVTM and CDR2 ANQGSEA. V was clipped by 0 bases and J by 5 bases, with 11 bases between them. CDR3 loop: CSVEDRRENEQYF. The CDR3 DNA reads as TGCAGCGTTGAAGATCGGAGGGAGAACGAGCAGTACTTC.

This clonotype was seen many times. This sequence joins TRBV4-3 and TRBJ2-7, with TRBD2 identical over 13 bases. Trimming took 1 base from V and 0 from J; bases not matched to a gene: 0. Looked up from germline, CDR1 is LGHNA and CDR2 is YSLEER. The CDR3 is 16 residues long. The DNA for the CDR3 is TGCGCCAGCAGCCAAGGACTAGCGGGAGGCTCCTACGAGCAGTACTTC. Protein sequence: CASSQGLAGGSYEQYF.

This clonotype was counted a few times. The chain links TRBV7-2 to TRBJ1-1, with D uncertain. The CDR3 extends over 17 amino acids. The V and J ends lost 2 bases and 2 bases respectively, with 18 bases between them. Germline loops: CDR1 SGHTA, CDR2 FQGNSA. The CDR3 DNA sequence: TGTGCCAGCAGCTTATTATATGGGGATCGGGGTAACACTGAAGCTTTCTTT. Protein product: CASSLLYGDRGNTEAFF.

The chain is built from TRBV20-1 and TRBJ2-7; the D is unclear. From germline, CDR1 is DFQATT and CDR2 SNEGSKA (reference sequence). This CDR3 has 15 residues. V was clipped by 8 bases and J by 0 bases, with 20 bases between them. In nucleotides, the CDR3 is TGCAGTACCGCCGACCTTGAGCTATTCTCCTACGAGCAGTACTTC. Its protein product is CSTADLELFSYEQYF.

This clonotype has ten or more counts. V gene TRBV6-2 or TRBV6-3 combines with J gene TRBJ1-1; D gene ambiguous. Per the germline V gene, CDR1 is MNHEY and CDR2 is SVGEGT. V was pared by 2 bases and J by 0 bases, with 1 base between. The CDR3 loop spans 12 amino acids. The CDR3 loop reads CASSYLNTEAFF. The CDR3 coding sequence is TGTGCCAGCAGTTACCTGAACACTGAAGCTTTCTTT.

This clonotype was detected a few times. The genes are TRBV27 and TRBJ1-5; tentatively, D is TRBD1 (5 bases). Germline V gene sequence: CDR1 MNHEY, CDR2 SMNVEV (reference sequence). Trimming left V 3 bases short and J 0 bases short, with 15 bases between. The CDR3 loop spans 17 amino acids. CDR3 residues: CASSLQWDASSNQPQHF. CDR3 nucleotide sequence: TGTGCCAGCAGTTTGCAATGGGACGCTTCTAGCAATCAGCCCCAGCATTTT.

This clonotype came up many times. The chain couples TRBV7-9 to TRBJ1-1; D remains ambiguous. Germline CDR1 SEHNR, CDR2 FQNEAQ (reference sequence). The CDR3 is 14 residues long. V was shortened by 4 bases and J by 0 bases, with 9 bases between the two germline ends. CDR3 protein: CASSYADMNTEAFF. CDR3 sequence (DNA): TGTGCCAGCAGCTATGCAGACATGAACACTGAAGCTTTCTTT.

With respect to this clonotype: The junction differs from germline at one of its ends, possibly a read error. This chain uses TRBV5-6 with TRBJ2-7; perhaps D is TRBD1 or TRBD2 (6 bases each). CDR1 is SGHDT and CDR2 is YYEEEE in the germline V gene. The CDR3 is 16 amino acids. CDR3 in amino acids: CASSLGGGPFGHEQYF. CDR3 nucleotides: TGTGCCAGCAGTTTGGGTGGGGGGCCGTTCGGCCACGAGCAGTACTTC. Full variable domain (remainder filled in from reference TRBV5-6 and TRBJ2-7): DAGVTQSPTHLIKTRGQQVTLRCSPKSGHDTVSWYQQALGQGPQFIFQYYEEEERQRGNFPDRFSGHQFPNYSSELNVNALLLGDSALYLCASSLGGGPFGHEQYFGPGTRLTVT.

This clonotype was seen many times. This chain connects TRBV4-3 to TRBJ1-1; D gene unclear. CDR1 LGHNA and CDR2 YSLEER come from the germline V gene. This CDR3 has 15 amino acids. V was shortened by 0 bases and J by 0 bases, with 8 bases between the two germline ends. The DNA of the CDR3 is TGCGCCAGCAGCCAAGATTTCACCCTGAACACTGAAGCTTTCTTT. The encoded protein is CASSQDFTLNTEAFF.

This clonotype was picked up many times. This chain uses TRBV20-1 with TRBJ2-7, with 7 positions matching TRBD1. Germline V lookup: CDR1 DFQATT, CDR2 SNEGSKA (reference sequence). The CDR3 length is 12 residues. Trimming at V came to 6 bases and at J to 5 bases, leaving 7 bases not matched to a gene. CDR3 sequence reads: CSATDRDHEQYF. The CDR3, as DNA: TGCAGTGCCACAGACAGGGACCACGAGCAGTACTTC.

This clonotype was counted at least ten times. This chain uses TRBV12-3 or TRBV12-4 with TRBJ1-5, with D possibly TRBD1 on 5 matching bases. With 5 bases removed from V and 8 bases from J, the gap between germline ends came to 19 bases. There are 15 residues in the CDR3. The chain's CDR3 is CASSPTGGGGEPQHF. In DNA, the CDR3 is TGTGCCAGCAGTCCCACCGGGGGGGGAGGGGAGCCCCAGCATTTT.

Worth noting for this clonotype: In this CDR3 the conserved last residue, phenylalanine or tryptophan, is missing, so a read error is likely. Because the CDR3's place on the DNA is in doubt, the DNA is left out and the CDR3 is given as listed by TCRdb. This chain joins TRBV7-9 and TRBJ1-1; TRBD1 was called by the table and not checked on the DNA. Looked up from germline, CDR1 is SEHNR and CDR2 is FQNEAQ (reference sequence). The CDR3 is 11 amino acids long, termini counted. CDR3: CASSPRTGDIS.

V and J are TRBV19 and TRBJ2-2; D is ambiguous. V gave up 2 bases and J gave up 4 bases, with 8 bases separating them. The CDR3 sequence is 14 residues long. Germline-derived CDR1 and CDR2 are LNHDA and SQIVND (reference sequence). DNA for the CDR3: TGTGCCAGTAGTATACGGTCAGTCACCGGGGAGCTGTTTTTT. Protein product: CASSIRSVTGELFF.

This clonotype was counted many times. The chain has TRBV30 and TRBJ2-1, with no clear D. This CDR3 contains 14 residues. Per the germline V gene, CDR1 is GTSNPN and CDR2 is SVGIG (reference sequence). V lost 8 bases and J lost 0, with 14 bases in between. Here the CDR3 reads CARTTTRSYNEQFF. DNA for the CDR3: TGTGCCCGGACGACAACCCGCTCCTACAATGAGCAGTTCTTC.

Turning to this clonotype: This could be a read error, since a much larger clone is one nucleotide away. The chain uses TRBV7-9 and TRBJ2-4; maybe TRBD2 (6 bases). The germline gives CDR1 SEHNR, CDR2 FQNEAQ (reference sequence). This CDR3 has 15 amino acids. CDR3 DNA sequence: TGTGCCAGCAGCCATGCGAGCGGAGGGAAAACCATTCAGTACTTC. It codes for CASSHASGGKTIQYF.

This clonotype was recorded many times. The rearrangement links TRBV28 to TRBJ2-2; 7 bases fit TRBD1. CDR1 is MDHEN and CDR2 is SYDVKM in the germline V gene. V lost 10 bases, J lost 4 bases, and 3 bases stayed unmatched. The CDR3 spans 12 residues. The CDR3 reads CATYRGTGELFF. The CDR3 region has the DNA TGTGCCACCTACAGGGGCACCGGGGAGCTGTTTTTT.

As regards this clonotype: Because it lacks the conserved phenylalanine or tryptophan at the end, this CDR3 is likely a read error. This chain uses TRBV14 with TRBJ1-2; D ambiguous. The CDR3 has 14 amino acids. CDR1 is SGHDN and CDR2 is FVKESK in the germline V gene. V was pared by 1 base and J by 4 bases, with 10 bases between. The CDR3 loop is CASSQGTRVYGYTS. The CDR3 DNA reads TGTGCCAGCAGCCAAGGGACTCGAGTCTATGGCTACACCTCC.